Below are 25 T cell receptor beta chains sequenced from a single sample in a study of T cell responses to AZD1222 COVID-19 vaccine. TCRdb's table, derived via immunoSEQ multiplex PCR, lists solely in-frame clones and lacks some. The data hold approximately 180,000 clones, with around 94% observed a single time. Sequenced material: peripheral blood, taken on day 0 of AZD1222 vaccination. These receptor sequences come from an adult in good health.

The chain links TRBV6-2 or TRBV6-3 to TRBJ2-5, with TRBD2 matching 13 bases. The CDR3 has 17 amino acids. Germline CDR1 MNHEY, CDR2 SVGEGT. V was clipped by 6 bases and J by 5 bases; unmatched bases: 12. The CDR3 loop reads CASSLGTSGMITETQYF. Written as DNA, the CDR3 is TGTGCCAGCAGCCTCGGGACTAGCGGGATGATAACGGAGACCCAGTACTTC.

The chain uses TRBV15 and TRBJ2-7; D remains unclear. Germline-derived CDR1 and CDR2 are LNHNV and YYDKDF (reference sequence). V was shortened by 2 bases and J by 11 bases, with 4 bases between the two germline ends. This CDR3 region has 9 residues. The DNA for the CDR3 is TGTGCCACCAGCAGAAGGAAGTACTTC. This encodes CATSRRKYF.

The chain uses TRBV7-6 and TRBJ2-5; the match to TRBD2 covers 15 bases. Per germline, CDR1 SGHVS and CDR2 FNYEAQ. The J segment lost 4 bases and the V segment lost 1 base, leaving 7 bases of the junction unmatched. CDR3 length equals 18 residues. The CDR3 is CASSLVRTSGRGRETQYF. The DNA for the CDR3 is TGTGCCAGCAGCTTAGTCCGGACTAGCGGGAGGGGGCGAGAGACCCAGTACTTC.

The chain employs TRBV6-5 and TRBJ2-7; 9 bases align to TRBD1. J lost 6 bases, V lost 5 bases, and 5 bases had no gene match. Looked up from germline, CDR1 is MNHEY and CDR2 is SVGAGI. This CDR3 has 13 residues. As DNA, the CDR3 is TGTGCCAGCAGTAGGACAGGGGACGGCGAGCAGTACTTC. Encoded protein: CASSRTGDGEQYF.

A few counts support this clone. This chain joins TRBV7-9 and TRBJ1-4, with TRBD1 matching over 7 bases. The V segment lost 4 bases and the J segment 8 bases; nucleotides outside the gene matches: 7. Germline CDR1 and CDR2: SEHNR and FQNEAQ (reference sequence). This CDR3 region has 14 residues. The CDR3 region has the DNA TGTGCCAGCAGCTCGGACAGGACTGTGGAAAAACTGTTTTTT. It is translated as CASSSDRTVEKLFF. Full variable domain (outside the CDR3, taken from reference TRBV7-9 and TRBJ1-4): DTGVSQNPRHKITKRGQNVTFRCDPISEHNRLYWYRQTLGQGPEFLTYFQNEAQLEKSRLLSDRFSAERPKGSFSTLEIQRTEQGDSAMYLCASSSDRTVEKLFFGSGTQLSVL.

The chain has TRBV28 and TRBJ2-1; 11 nucleotides agree with TRBD2. CDR3 length: 14 residues. V lost 8 bases to trimming and J lost 4 bases; unmatched junction nucleotides: 4. CDR1 and CDR2 (germline): MDHEN, SYDVKM. The CDR3 region is CASEGTSGYNEQFF. The CDR3 coding sequence is TGTGCCAGCGAGGGGACTAGCGGATACAATGAGCAGTTCTTC. Variable domain in full (rest from reference TRBV28 and TRBJ2-1): DVKVTQSSRYLVKRTGEKVFLECVQDMDHENMFWYRQDPGLGLRLIYFSYDVKMKEKGDIPEGYSVSREKKERFSLILESASTNQTSMYLCASEGTSGYNEQFFGPGTRLTVL.

V gene TRBV14 combines with J gene TRBJ1-2, with TRBD1 matching 10 bases. With V trimmed by 1 base and J by 5 bases, 13 bases remained unmatched. The CDR3 length is 18 residues. Germline V gene data show CDR1 as SGHDN and CDR2 as FVKESK. CDR3 nucleotides: TGTGCCAGCAGCCAAGTGGGGACAGGGGTCGACCCTACGTATGGCTACACCTTC. Protein product: CASSQVGTGVDPTYGYTF.

J is TRBJ1-5 and V is TRBV3-1 (or the pseudogene TRBV3-2), with D maybe TRBD1 (5 bases). Germline CDR1 reads LGHDT; CDR2 reads YNNKEL (reference sequence). CDR3 length: 15 amino acids. Deletions cut 1 base from V and 2 bases from J, with 9 bases between. CDR3 loop: CASSQGIGGNQPQHF. CDR3 DNA: TGTGCCAGCAGCCAAGGGATAGGGGGCAATCAGCCCCAGCATTTT.

The chain joins TRBV5-5 to TRBJ1-2; D possibly corresponds to TRBD1 (5 bases). CDR3 size: 14 residues. V shed 6 bases and J shed 8 bases, with 20 bases lying between them. CDR1 SGHKS and CDR2 YYEKEE come from the germline V gene (reference sequence). CDR3 in DNA: TGTGCCAGCATCGCCCCCATGGGCGAGGGGGGCTACACCTTC. Protein sequence: CASIAPMGEGGYTF.

The chain combines TRBV6-1 with TRBJ1-2; D not resolved. The length of the CDR3 is 13 residues. Germline V gives CDR1 MNHNS, CDR2 SASEGT. V lost 0 bases and J 6 bases, leaving 8 bases between the germline ends. The CDR3 reads CASSEAGRNGYTF. As DNA, the CDR3 is TGTGCCAGCAGTGAAGCGGGCAGAAATGGCTACACCTTC.

The count of this clone is one. The V call is TRBV14, the J call TRBJ2-2, with 10 positions matching TRBD2. CDR1 is SGHDN, CDR2 FVKESK, per germline. CDR3 length: 19 residues. The J segment lost 3 bases and the V segment lost 1 base, leaving 11 bases of the junction unmatched. CDR3 nucleotides: TGTGCCAGCAGCCAAGCTCCGACTGGACTAGCGGAGTACACCGGGGAGCTGTTTTTT. Residues: CASSQAPTGLAEYTGELFF.

The sample holds a few counts of this clone. Other DNA variants within this sample encode the same CDR3. The chain has TRBV19 and TRBJ2-1; 7 positions match TRBD2. Germline CDR1 LNHDA, CDR2 SQIVND (reference sequence). The trim removed 4 bases at V and 4 bases at J, leaving 7 bases unmatched. The CDR3 is made up of 15 amino acids. The CDR3 DNA reads as TGTGCCAGTAGTAAGGTGGGAGGGAGTTACAATGAGCAGTTCTTC. Translation gives CASSKVGGSYNEQFF.

The chain couples TRBV14 to TRBJ2-5, with D possibly TRBD1 on 6 matching bases. The V end was cut by 4 bases, the J end by 4 bases, with 7 bases between. Per the germline V gene, CDR1 is SGHDN and CDR2 is FVKESK. The CDR3 totals 12 residues. In DNA form, the CDR3 reads TGTGCCAGCAGCCCAGGGGCAGAGACCCAGTACTTC. This encodes CASSPGAETQYF.

The chain is built from TRBV10-1 and TRBJ2-3; possible D gene TRBD1, 5 bases. The CDR3 is made up of 15 amino acids. Between the trimmed V and J ends, which lost 6 bases and 1 base, there was a span of 14 bases. Germline V lookup: CDR1 WNHNN, CDR2 SYGVQD (reference sequence). The CDR3 sequence: CASSARVGGTDTQYF. As DNA, the CDR3 is TGCGCCAGCAGCGCCAGGGTAGGAGGCACAGATACGCAGTATTTT.

The rearrangement links TRBV30 to TRBJ1-2; 7 bases fit TRBD1. The CDR3 is 15 amino acids. Germline CDR1 is GTSNPN and CDR2 is SVGIG (reference sequence). Losses at the gene ends were 0 bases for V and 1 base for J; bases not matched to a gene: 5. The CDR3 DNA reads as TGTGCCTGGAGTGTCGGGCAGGGGGGTAACTATGGCTACACCTTC. Encoded protein: CAWSVGQGGNYGYTF.

This clone occurred once. The chain combines TRBV4-1 with TRBJ2-1, with D possibly being TRBD1 (6 bases). Germline-derived CDR1 and CDR2 are MGHRA and YSYEKL. This CDR3 is 17 amino acids long. V dropped 1 base and J dropped 0 bases, with 13 bases sitting between them. The chain's CDR3 is CASSQARDTLSYNEQFF. The CDR3 nucleotides are TGCGCCAGCAGCCAAGCTCGGGACACCCTCTCCTACAATGAGCAGTTCTTC.

The rearrangement joins TRBV30 to TRBJ1-1; D uncertain. V lost 3 bases and J lost 3, with 5 bases in between. The CDR3 sequence is 11 residues long. In germline, CDR1 is GTSNPN, CDR2 SVGIG (reference sequence). The CDR3 spells CAWREHTEAFF. The CDR3 DNA reads as TGTGCCTGGAGGGAACACACTGAAGCTTTCTTT.

V usage is TRBV6-4 and J usage is TRBJ1-1, with 7 bases that match TRBD1. The CDR3 loop spans 15 amino acids. V shed 4 bases and J 5 bases; nucleotides not matched to a gene: 10. Germline values: CDR1 MRHNA, CDR2 SNTAGT. For the CDR3, the DNA is TGTGCCAGCAGTGTTTTTGCAGGGGGAAAAACTGAAGCTTTCTTT. Translating gives CASSVFAGGKTEAFF.

The CDR3 coding sequence is TGCGCCAGCAGCCAAGGGTCATTTGGTGCAATTACAAACTATGGCTACACCTTC. Amino acids: CASSQGSFGAITNYGYTF. The chain has TRBV4-1 and TRBJ1-2; D uncertain. The CDR3 is 18 amino acids. Germline V gives CDR1 MGHRA, CDR2 YSYEKL. Between the trimmed V and J ends, which lost 1 base and 2 bases, there was a span of 20 bases.

The V and J genes are TRBV12-3 or TRBV12-4 and TRBJ1-2; D call uncertain. The CDR3 consists of 13 residues. Trimming cost V 1 base and J 1 base, with 4 bases left between them. CDR3 protein: CASSLGVNYGYTF. The CDR3 DNA reads as TGTGCCAGCAGTTTAGGGGTTAACTATGGCTACACCTTC.

The sample holds one count of this clone. The chain recombines TRBV21-1 with TRBJ2-7; TRBD1 reflects the table's D call only, with no check against the DNA. TRBV21-1 is assigned pseudogene status. The CDR3 is 14 amino acids. In DNA, the CDR3 is TGTGCCAGCAGCGCCCGACAGGGGTACTACGAGCAGTACTTC. Translation gives CASSARQGYYEQYF.

The CDR3 sequence: CASRVEQETQYF. CDR3 in DNA: TGCGCCAGCAGAGTCGAACAAGAGACCCAGTACTTC. The rearrangement uses TRBV5-1 and TRBJ2-5; D gene unclear. V shed 5 bases and J shed 2 bases, with 7 bases lying between them. In germline, CDR1 is SGHRS, CDR2 YFSETQ. CDR3 size: 12 residues.

This clone occurred once. The rearrangement uses TRBV27 and TRBJ1-5; tentatively, D is TRBD1 (6 bases). Trimming stripped 2 bases from V and 9 bases from J, with 14 bases between. The CDR3 sequence is 14 residues long. Germline CDR1 MNHEY, CDR2 SMNVEV (reference sequence). The CDR3 loop reads CASSLGGGSGPQHF. The CDR3 region has the DNA TGTGCCAGCAGTTTAGGAGGGGGAAGCGGGCCCCAGCATTTT.

J is TRBJ2-5 and V is TRBV11-2, with D unclear. V lost 3 bases to trimming and J lost 5 bases, with 7 bases between them. Germline V lookup: CDR1 SGHAT, CDR2 FQNNGV. CDR3 length: 12 residues. The CDR3 loop is CASSFPMETQYF. The CDR3 nucleotides read TGTGCCAGCAGCTTCCCCATGGAGACCCAGTACTTC.

The rearrangement links TRBV3-1 (or the pseudogene TRBV3-2) to TRBJ2-7; tentatively, D is TRBD1 (6 bases). CDR3 length: 13 amino acids. CDR1 and CDR2 (germline): LGHDT, YNNKEL (reference sequence). V was cut by 4 bases and J by 2 bases, with 9 bases left in between. As DNA, the CDR3 is TGTGCCAGCAGCCCCAGGGGAACCTACGAGCAGTACTTC. Encoded protein: CASSPRGTYEQYF.